Listed below are T cell receptor beta chains from one sample, sequenced in a study of OX40 agonist ivuxolimab in advanced cancers. The method was immunoSEQ multiplex PCR; TCRdb's version includes in-frame clones alone and lacks a portion of them. In the table there are tens of thousands of clones, about nine tenths of which are singletons. Sequenced material: CD4+ or CD8+ T cells sorted from blood, taken in a trial of the OX40 agonist ivuxolimab. These receptor sequences come from an adult with an advanced solid tumor such as melanoma, head and neck, liver or kidney cancer. Each CDR3 is given without its conserved first and last residue. Not every row has a clone size; where given, it reads once, few, many or a size class.

>TRBV6-5|TRBJ1-2|few
ATYRGDGVWGYT
>TRBV5-1|TRBJ1-2|-
ASSSITPGQGIT
>TRBV2|TRBJ1-2|-
ASSTMDRGYGYT
>TRBV10-3|TRBJ1-1|once
AISESPLDRVAAF
>TRBV18|TRBJ2-7|-
ASSRGILAGGPGEQY
>TRBV9|TRBJ2-1|once
ASSVGPSGPSNEQF
>TRBV29-1|TRBJ2-6|once
SVARGSGANVLT
>TRBV6-6|TRBJ2-7|once
ASSQRPGQGNYEQY
>TRBV7-9|TRBJ2-7|-
ASSPSLPSSYEQY
>TRBV19|TRBJ1-2|-
ASSRQMDYGYT
>TRBV5-1|TRBJ1-4|-
ASSLAGELF
>TRBV28|TRBJ1-3|-
AVQGLSGNTIY